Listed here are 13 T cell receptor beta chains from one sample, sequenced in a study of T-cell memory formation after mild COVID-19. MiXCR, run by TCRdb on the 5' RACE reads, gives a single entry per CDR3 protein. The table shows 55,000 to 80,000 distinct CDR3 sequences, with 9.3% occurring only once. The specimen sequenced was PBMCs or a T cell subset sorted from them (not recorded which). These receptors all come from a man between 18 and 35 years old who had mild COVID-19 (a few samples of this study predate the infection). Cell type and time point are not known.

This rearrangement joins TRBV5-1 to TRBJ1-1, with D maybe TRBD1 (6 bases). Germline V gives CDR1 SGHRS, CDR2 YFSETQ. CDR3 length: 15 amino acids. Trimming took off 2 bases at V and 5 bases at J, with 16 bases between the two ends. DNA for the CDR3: TGCGCCAGCAGCTTCGGCGGGGGGCGTGAAACTGAAGCTTTCTTT. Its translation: CASSFGGGRETEAFF.

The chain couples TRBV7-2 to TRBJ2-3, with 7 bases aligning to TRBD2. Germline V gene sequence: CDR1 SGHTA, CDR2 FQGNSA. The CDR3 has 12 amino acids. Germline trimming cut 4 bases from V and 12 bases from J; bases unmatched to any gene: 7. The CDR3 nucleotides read TGTGCCAGCAGCTGGGAGCGGGGTCTTCAGTATTTT. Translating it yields CASSWERGLQYF.

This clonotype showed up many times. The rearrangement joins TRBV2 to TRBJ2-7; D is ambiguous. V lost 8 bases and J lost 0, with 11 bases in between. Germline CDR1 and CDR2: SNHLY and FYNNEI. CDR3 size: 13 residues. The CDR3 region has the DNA TGTGCCAGCGAAAGGGAAGCCTCCTACGAGCAGTACGTC. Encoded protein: CASEREASYEQYV.

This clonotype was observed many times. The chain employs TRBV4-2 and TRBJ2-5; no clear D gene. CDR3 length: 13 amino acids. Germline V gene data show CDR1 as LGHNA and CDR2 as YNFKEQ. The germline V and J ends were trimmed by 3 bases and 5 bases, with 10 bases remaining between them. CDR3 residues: CASSQSVAETQYF. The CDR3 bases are TGTGCCAGCAGCCAGAGTGTTGCGGAGACCCAGTACTTC.

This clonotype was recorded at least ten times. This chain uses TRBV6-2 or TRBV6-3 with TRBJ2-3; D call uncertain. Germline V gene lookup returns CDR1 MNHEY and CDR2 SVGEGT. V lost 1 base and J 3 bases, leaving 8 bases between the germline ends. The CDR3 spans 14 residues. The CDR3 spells CASSYWTTTDTQYF. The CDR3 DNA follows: TGTGCCAGCAGTTACTGGACGACTACAGATACGCAGTATTTT.

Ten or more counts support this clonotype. CDR3: CASSLRTGHSEQYV. The CDR3 coding sequence is TGCGCCAGCAGCTTGAGGACAGGGCATTCAGAGCAGTACGTC. This chain connects TRBV5-1 to TRBJ2-7, with 8 bases identical to TRBD1. The trim removed 1 base at V and 7 bases at J, leaving 7 bases unmatched. CDR1 and CDR2 from the germline V gene are SGHRS and YFSETQ. The CDR3 length is 14 residues.

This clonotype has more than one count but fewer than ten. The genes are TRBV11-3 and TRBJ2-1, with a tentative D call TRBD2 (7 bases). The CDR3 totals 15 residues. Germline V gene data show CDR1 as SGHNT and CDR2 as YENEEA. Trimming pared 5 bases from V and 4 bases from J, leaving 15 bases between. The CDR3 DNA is TGTGCCAGCAGCCTAACGGCGGGGGCGTACAATGAGCAGTTCTTC. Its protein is CASSLTAGAYNEQFF.

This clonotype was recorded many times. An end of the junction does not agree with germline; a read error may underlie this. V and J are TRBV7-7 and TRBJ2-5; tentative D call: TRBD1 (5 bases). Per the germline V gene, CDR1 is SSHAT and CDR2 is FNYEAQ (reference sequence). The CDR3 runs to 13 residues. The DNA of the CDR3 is TGTGCTAGCAGCATAGGACATCTAGAGACCCAGTACTTC. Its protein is CASSIGHLETQYF. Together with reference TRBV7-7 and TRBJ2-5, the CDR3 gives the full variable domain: GAGVSQSPRYKVTKRGQDVTLRCDPISSHATLYWYQQALGQGPEFLTYFNYEAQPDKSGLPSDRFSAERPEGSISTLTIQRTEQRDSAMYRCASSIGHLETQYFGPGTRLLVL.

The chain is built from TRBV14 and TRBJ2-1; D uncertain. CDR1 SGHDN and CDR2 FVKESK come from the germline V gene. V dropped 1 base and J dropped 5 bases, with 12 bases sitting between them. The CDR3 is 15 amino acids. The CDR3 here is CASSQGWSRNNEQFF. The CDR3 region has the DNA TGTGCCAGCAGCCAAGGGTGGAGCAGGAACAATGAGCAGTTCTTC.

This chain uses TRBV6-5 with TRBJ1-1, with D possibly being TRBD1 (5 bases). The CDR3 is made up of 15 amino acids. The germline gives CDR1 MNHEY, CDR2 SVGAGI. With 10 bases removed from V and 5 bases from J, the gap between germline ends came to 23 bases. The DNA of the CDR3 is TGTGCCACCCGAAGGGGCGGGCGCCCCGTTACTGAAGCTTTCTTT. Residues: CATRRGGRPVTEAFF.

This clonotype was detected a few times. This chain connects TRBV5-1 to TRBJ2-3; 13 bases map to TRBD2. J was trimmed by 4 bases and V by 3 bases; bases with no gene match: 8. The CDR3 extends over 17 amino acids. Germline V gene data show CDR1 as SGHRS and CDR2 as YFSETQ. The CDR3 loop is CASSSLGTSGGADTQYF. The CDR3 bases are TGCGCCAGCAGCTCTTTAGGTACTAGCGGGGGGGCAGATACGCAGTATTTT.

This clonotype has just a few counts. CDR3 amino acids: CASSGRAGAQYF. CDR3 nucleotides: TGTGCCAGCAGCGGCCGGGCGGGGGCCCAGTACTTC. The chain uses TRBV7-2 and TRBJ2-5; TRBD2 agrees at 7 bases. Per the germline V gene, CDR1 is SGHTA and CDR2 is FQGNSA. V dropped 5 bases and J dropped 9; count of bases not matched to a gene: 6. The CDR3 covers 12 residues. The complete variable domain, with remaining parts taken from reference TRBV7-2 and TRBJ2-5, reads GAGVSQSPSNKVTEKGKDVELRCDPISGHTALYWYRQSLGQGLEFLIYFQGNSAPDKSGLPSDRFSAERTGGSVSTLTIQRTQQEDSAVYLCASSGRAGAQYFGPGTRLLVL.

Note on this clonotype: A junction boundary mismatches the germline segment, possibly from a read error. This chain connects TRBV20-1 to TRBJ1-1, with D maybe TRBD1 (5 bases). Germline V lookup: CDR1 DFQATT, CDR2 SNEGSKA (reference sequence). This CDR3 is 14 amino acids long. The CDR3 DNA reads TGCAGTGTAGATCAAGGGGCGATGAACGCTGAAGCTTTCTTT. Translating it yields CSVDQGAMNAEAFF.